This T cell receptor beta chain appears in the sequencing data of a study of blood T cell repertoires in COVID-19. The CDR3 is 13 amino acids. Trimming pared 3 bases from V and 2 bases from J, leaving 7 bases between. In the study's own analysis: Reference gene primer amplification in the assay estimated nucleated cell counts. The repertoire was sequenced with immunoSEQ multiplex PCR; TCRdb's copy has only in-frame clones and lacks some. Clone size and the V and J calls come from that table; the DNA yielded D and trimming. The data contain some 300,000 clones, around four fifths of them seen just once; the ten biggest clones take up around 4.2%.

The chain recombines TRBV12-3 or TRBV12-4 with TRBJ1-1; possibly TRBD1 for D (5 bases). The TCR sequence derives from a woman aged 45-65 years with active or convalescent COVID-19. The specimen sequenced was peripheral blood. The CDR3 sequence is CASSFQGNTEAFF. In nucleotides, the CDR3 is TGTGCCAGCAGTTTTCAGGGAAACACTGAAGCTTTCTTT.